This note documents a single T cell receptor (beta chain) sequence. Per the germline V gene, CDR1 is MGHRA and CDR2 is YSYEKL. CDR3 length: 15 amino acids. Trimming shortened V by 0 bases and J by 4 bases, and 11 bases separated the two germline ends. Random hexamers were used to reverse transcribe an amount of roughly 0.45 to 1 ug RNA. TCRdb itself ran the immunoSEQ multiplex PCR reads through MiXCR, one entry per CDR3 protein. The repertoire has about 76,000 distinct CDR3 sequences, roughly 90% of them found once; the top ten carry 0.5% to 0.6%. This sample was taken from a study of CD8 T cells in Susac syndrome.

The sequence came from a human donor with multiple sclerosis. The chain employs TRBV4-1 and TRBJ2-3, with D perhaps TRBD1 (5 bases). Material for sequencing was CD8+ T cells from PBMCs. CDR3 bases: TGCGCCAGCAGCCAAGATAAGGGGATGGCAGATACGCAGTATTTT. It codes for CASSQDKGMADTQYF.